What follows is one T cell receptor (beta chain) and its context. Antigen specificity is unknown. The same CDR3 is also encoded by other DNA sequences in this sample. These data belong to a study of shared clonotypes between healthy human individuals. Study-level background: Per-donor plates numbered three CD4 naive, three CD4 memory, two CD8 naive and one CD8 memory. Regarding the study as a whole: Generation of non-shared clonotypes was less probable than generation of clonotypes shared by all four donors.

Naive CD8 populations comprised CD45RO-negative cells positively selected for CCR7, excluding terminally differentiated effector memory CD45RA+ cells. Clones were sequenced by immunoSEQ multiplex PCR, and TCRdb holds only the in-frame ones, with some missing. This sample carries about 2 million clones, roughly 94% of them seen once, and the ten largest clones take around 1.1%. The clonotype originates from a man aged 18 to 30 in good health. Input material: naive CD8+ T cells sorted from blood.

In nucleotides, the CDR3 is TGTGCCAGCAGCCCCGGGCTAGCGGGGCTCTCTTCCTACAATGAGCAGTTCTTC. Protein product: CASSPGLAGLSSYNEQFF. The chain is built from TRBV13 and TRBJ2-1, with 9 nucleotides matching TRBD2. Germline values: CDR1 PRHDT, CDR2 FYEKMQ (reference sequence). This CDR3 is built from 18 residues. Trimming removed 5 bases from V and 1 base from J; junction bases left unmatched: 12.